The rows below give T cell receptor beta chains drawn from one sample of a study of cytomegalovirus exposure and HLA in healthy donors. Assay used: immunoSEQ multiplex PCR; TCRdb lists only in-frame clones, some missing. Among more than 65,000 clones listed, roughly 74% were seen once. Source material: PBMCs. These receptors all come from a woman aged 55-70 years in good health and CMV-seropositive. CDR3s include the opening cysteine and the closing phenylalanine or tryptophan. The D gene is left open where the match is weak. Some rows have no size entry. The others give once, few or many, or a class for an expanded clone.

abundance,j_gene,d_gene,len,v_gene,CDR3nt,CDR3aa
NA,TRBJ1-1,NA,14,TRBV4-1,TGCGCCAGCAGCCAAGAAGGGGGACACACTGAAGCTTTCTTT,CASSQEGGHTEAFF
NA,TRBJ1-5,TRBD1,16,TRBV4-2,TGTGCCAGCAGCCAAGAAGGGGGACAGGTATATCAGCCCCAGCATTTT,CASSQEGGQVYQPQHF
NA,TRBJ1-1,NA,15,TRBV4-1,TGCGCCAGCAGCCCCTCCGGGGGGCGGAACACTGAAGCTTTCTTT,CASSPSGGRNTEAFF
NA,TRBJ1-2,NA,13,TRBV10-2,TGCGCCAGCAGTGAGTCCTTCGGTTATGGCTACACCTTC,CASSESFGYGYTF
NA,TRBJ2-3,TRBD2,17,TRBV5-1,TGCGCCAGCAGTACCGGACTAGCGGTAGCCTTGACAGATACGCAGTATTTT,CASSTGLAVALTDTQYF
medium-sized,TRBJ2-7,NA,15,TRBV5-5,TGTGCCAGCAGCTTATGGCCCGACAGGATCTACGAGCAGTACTTC,CASSLWPDRIYEQYF
NA,TRBJ1-2,TRBD1,13,TRBV18,TGTGCCAGCTCACCTGGACAGGGTGACGGCTACACCTTC,CASSPGQGDGYTF
NA,TRBJ2-3,NA,15,TRBV7-9,TGTGCCAGCGGAAGACACGGCGGGCGTACAGATACGCAGTATTTT,CASGRHGGRTDTQYF
NA,TRBJ1-1,TRBD1,15,TRBV5-1,TGCGCCAGCAGCTTCGGGACAGGGATGAACACTGAAGCTTTCTTT,CASSFGTGMNTEAFF
NA,TRBJ2-5,TRBD2,15,TRBV6-1,TGTGCCAGCAGAACTAGCGGGGGGGCCCGGGAGACCCAGTACTTC,CASRTSGGARETQYF
NA,TRBJ2-5,NA,16,TRBV9,TGTGCCAGCAGCGTAGGCGCCAGCGGAGCTCAAGAGACCCAGTACTTC,CASSVGASGAQETQYF
NA,TRBJ1-1,NA,15,TRBV5-1,TGCGCCAGCAGCTCGGGCAGCGGGGGGGACACTGAAGCTTTCTTT,CASSSGSGGDTEAFF
NA,TRBJ2-6,NA,14,TRBV11-2,TGTGCCAGCCAAGACAGGAATGGGGCCAACGTCCTGACTTTC,CASQDRNGANVLTF
NA,TRBJ2-1,NA,19,TRBV4-1,TGCGCCAGCAGCCAAGCTCTTTATCCGGTCCAGGGGACGGGTAATGAGCAGTTCTTC,CASSQALYPVQGTGNEQFF
few,TRBJ1-2,NA,14,TRBV5-1,TGCGCCAGCAGCCCGACAGCCTCTAACTATGGCTACACCTTC,CASSPTASNYGYTF
NA,TRBJ2-2,NA,16,TRBV7-9,TGTGCCAGCAGCAACCAGGACAGAGCCTACACCGGGGAGCTGTTTTTT,CASSNQDRAYTGELFF
NA,TRBJ1-1,TRBD1,13,TRBV6-1,TGTGCCAGCAGCATGGACAGGCACACTGAAGCTTTCTTT,CASSMDRHTEAFF
NA,TRBJ2-7,NA,12,TRBV7-9,TGTGCCAGCAGCCAGGGCTCCTACGAGCAGTACTTC,CASSQGSYEQYF
NA,TRBJ1-5,NA,15,TRBV13,TGTGCCAGCAGCCAGCGGGGGTTCAGCAATCAGCCCCAGCATTTT,CASSQRGFSNQPQHF
NA,TRBJ1-3,NA,15,TRBV5-1,TGCGCCAGCAGCTTGGGTAGCAGCGGTGGAAACACCATATATTTT,CASSLGSSGGNTIYF
NA,TRBJ1-5,NA,16,TRBV5-6,TGTGCCAGCAGCTCGGGACAACTTAGGGGTGATCAGCCCCAGCATTTT,CASSSGQLRGDQPQHF
NA,TRBJ1-5,NA,15,TRBV5-8,TGTGCCAGCAGCTCCACTGGTTATAGCAATCAGCCCCAGCATTTT,CASSSTGYSNQPQHF
NA,TRBJ1-5,NA,15,TRBV30,TGTGCCTGGAGTGTACAGGGTCCGGGCAATCAGCCCCAGCATTTT,CAWSVQGPGNQPQHF
NA,TRBJ1-2,TRBD1,15,TRBV4-2,TGTGCCAGCAGCCAAGTTACTAACAGGGGGGTTGGCTACACCTTC,CASSQVTNRGVGYTF
many,TRBJ1-1,TRBD1,12,TRBV5-5,TGTGCCAGCAGCATGACAGGGGTTGAAGCTTTCTTT,CASSMTGVEAFF
NA,TRBJ1-1,NA,15,TRBV14,TGTGCCAGCAGCGGACCCAGGGGAGTCGACACTGAAGCTTTCTTT,CASSGPRGVDTEAFF
NA,TRBJ2-2,TRBD1,16,TRBV7-9,TGTGCCAGCAGCTGGAGGGGCAGGGGGCGCACCGGGGAGCTGTTTTTT,CASSWRGRGRTGELFF
NA,TRBJ2-3,TRBD2,16,TRBV5-1,TGCGCCAGCAGCTTGGGGACTAGCGGGATTTGGGATACGCAGTATTTT,CASSLGTSGIWDTQYF
few,TRBJ2-2,TRBD1,16,TRBV5-1,TGCGCCAGCAGCTTCAGACAGGGTACGAACACCGGGGAGCTGTTTTTT,CASSFRQGTNTGELFF
once,TRBJ1-2,TRBD1,14,TRBV2,TGTGCCAGCAGCGCCGGGACAGGGGACTATGGCTACACCTTC,CASSAGTGDYGYTF
few,TRBJ2-3,TRBD2,16,TRBV12-5,TGTGCTAGTGGGGCCGGGACTAGCGGGGAGACAGATACGCAGTATTTT,CASGAGTSGETDTQYF
NA,TRBJ2-3,NA,15,TRBV10-1,TGCGCCAGCAGCGACTCCTGGGGAGGCACAGATACGCAGTATTTT,CASSDSWGGTDTQYF
NA,TRBJ1-4,TRBD1,13,TRBV2,TGTGCCAGCAGTAAGACAGGGAATGAAAAACTGTTTTTT,CASSKTGNEKLFF
NA,TRBJ2-7,TRBD2,12,TRBV29-1,TGCAGCGTTGGTAGCGGGGCCTACGAGCAGTACTTC,CSVGSGAYEQYF
NA,TRBJ2-3,NA,15,TRBV9,TGTGCCAGCAGCGTCACGGGAACTAGCACAGATACGCAGTATTTT,CASSVTGTSTDTQYF
NA,TRBJ2-3,NA,16,TRBV30,TGTGCCTGGAGTACGGTGGCGGGGGCGAGGACAGATACGCAGTATTTT,CAWSTVAGARTDTQYF
NA,TRBJ1-2,NA,14,TRBV5-1,TGCGCCAGCAGCTTGGATTTCCTGAACTATGGCTACACCTTC,CASSLDFLNYGYTF
NA,TRBJ2-2,TRBD1,16,TRBV4-1,TGCGCCAGCAGCCTCACAGGGGGCCGGAACACCGGGGAGCTGTTTTTT,CASSLTGGRNTGELFF
NA,TRBJ1-2,NA,14,TRBV27,TGTGCCAGCAGGACTTGGGCGGGACCCGCCTCGACGACCTTC,CASRTWAGPASTTF
few,TRBJ2-5,TRBD1,15,TRBV9,TGTGCCAGCAGTTGGGGTTTCGGACAGGCAGAGACCCAGTACTTC,CASSWGFGQAETQYF
NA,TRBJ1-1,NA,13,TRBV29-1,TGCAGCGTCTGCGGGGGGTTTTGCACTGAAGCTTTCTTT,CSVCGGFCTEAFF
few,TRBJ1-1,NA,14,TRBV6-1,TGTGCCAGCAGTGGGTGGGCCGTCCCCACTGAAGCTTTCTTT,CASSGWAVPTEAFF
NA,TRBJ1-1,NA,14,TRBV6-1,TGTGCCAGCAGTGAAGAAACAGCGAACACTGAAGCTTTCTTT,CASSEETANTEAFF
NA,TRBJ2-7,NA,16,TRBV14,TGTGCCAGCAGCCAATACACAGGGTCGAGCTCCTACGAGCAGTACTTC,CASSQYTGSSSYEQYF
NA,TRBJ2-3,NA,16,TRBV9,TGTGCCAGCAGCGTAGGACAGCCCTCTCCCACAGATACGCAGTATTTT,CASSVGQPSPTDTQYF
NA,TRBJ2-2,TRBD1,15,TRBV25-1,TGTGCCAGCAGTGAAGGGACAGGGAGCACCGGGGAGCTGTTTTTT,CASSEGTGSTGELFF
NA,TRBJ1-1,NA,11,TRBV20-1,TGCAGTGCCGTCGACAGCCCAGAAGCTTTCTTT,CSAVDSPEAFF
NA,TRBJ2-7,NA,14,TRBV7-8,TGTGCCAGCAGCTTAATCCCCAAGACAGGCGAGCAGTACTTC,CASSLIPKTGEQYF
NA,TRBJ1-5,NA,13,TRBV4-2,TGTGCCAGCAGCCAAGAACCGGATCAGCCCCAGCATTTT,CASSQEPDQPQHF